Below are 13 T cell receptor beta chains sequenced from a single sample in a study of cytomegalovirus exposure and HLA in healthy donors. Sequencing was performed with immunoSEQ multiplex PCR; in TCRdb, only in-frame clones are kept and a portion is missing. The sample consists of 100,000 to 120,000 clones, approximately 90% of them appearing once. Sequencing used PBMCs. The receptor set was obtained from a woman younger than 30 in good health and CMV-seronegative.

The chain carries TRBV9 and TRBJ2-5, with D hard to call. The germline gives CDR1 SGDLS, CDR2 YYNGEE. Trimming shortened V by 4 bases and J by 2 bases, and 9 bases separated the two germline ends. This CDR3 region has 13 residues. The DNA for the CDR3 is TGTGCCAGCAGCCTCAGGCTGCAAGAGACCCAGTACTTC. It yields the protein CASSLRLQETQYF.

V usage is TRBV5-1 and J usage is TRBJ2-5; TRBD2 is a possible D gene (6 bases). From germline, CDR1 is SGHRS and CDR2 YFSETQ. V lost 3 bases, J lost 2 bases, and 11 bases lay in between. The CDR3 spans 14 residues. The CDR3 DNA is TGCGCCAGCAGCTGGGGAAGCGGGCAAGAGACCCAGTACTTC. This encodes CASSWGSGQETQYF.

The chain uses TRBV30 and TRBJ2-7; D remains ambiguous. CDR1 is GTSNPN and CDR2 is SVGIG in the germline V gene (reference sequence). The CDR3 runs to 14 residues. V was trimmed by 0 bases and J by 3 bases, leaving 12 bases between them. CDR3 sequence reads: CAWSVRGSRYEQYF. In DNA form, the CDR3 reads TGTGCCTGGAGTGTACGCGGTTCCCGCTACGAGCAGTACTTC.

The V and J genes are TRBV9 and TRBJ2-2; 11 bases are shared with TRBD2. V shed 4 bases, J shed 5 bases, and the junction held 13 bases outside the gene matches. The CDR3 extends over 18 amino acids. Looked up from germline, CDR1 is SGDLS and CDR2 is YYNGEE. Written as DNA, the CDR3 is TGTGCCAGCAGCCCAAGGACTAGCGGGTACTCGTGGACCGGGGAGCTGTTTTTT. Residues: CASSPRTSGYSWTGELFF. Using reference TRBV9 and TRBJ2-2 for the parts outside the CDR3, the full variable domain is DSGVTQTPKHLITATGQRVTLRCSPRSGDLSVYWYQQSLDQGLQFLIQYYNGEERAKGNILERFSAQQFPDLHSELNLSSLELGDSALYFCASSPRTSGYSWTGELFFGEGSRLTVL.

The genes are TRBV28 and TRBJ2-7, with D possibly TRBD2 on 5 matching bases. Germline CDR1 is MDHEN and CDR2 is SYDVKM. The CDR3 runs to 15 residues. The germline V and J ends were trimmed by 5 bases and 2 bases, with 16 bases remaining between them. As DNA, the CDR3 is TGTGCCAGCAGTCTTCGGAGAGGGATCACCTACGAGCAGTACTTC. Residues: CASSLRRGITYEQYF.

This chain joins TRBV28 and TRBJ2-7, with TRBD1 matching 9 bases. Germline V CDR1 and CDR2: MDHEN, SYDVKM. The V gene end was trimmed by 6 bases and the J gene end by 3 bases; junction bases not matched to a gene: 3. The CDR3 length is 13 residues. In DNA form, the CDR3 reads TGTGCCAGCAGCCAGACAGGGGGCTACGAGCAGTACTTC. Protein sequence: CASSQTGGYEQYF.

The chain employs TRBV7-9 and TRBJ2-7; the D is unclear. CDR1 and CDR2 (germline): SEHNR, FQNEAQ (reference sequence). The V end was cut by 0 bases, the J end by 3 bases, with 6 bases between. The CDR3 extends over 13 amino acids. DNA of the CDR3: TGTGCCAGCAGCTTAGCGCCAGTCTACGAGCAGTACTTC. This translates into CASSLAPVYEQYF.

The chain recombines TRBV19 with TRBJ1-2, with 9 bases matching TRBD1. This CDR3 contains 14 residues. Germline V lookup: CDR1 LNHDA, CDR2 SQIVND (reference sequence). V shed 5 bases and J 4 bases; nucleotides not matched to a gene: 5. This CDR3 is CASSPRDRAYGYTF. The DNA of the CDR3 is TGTGCCAGTAGTCCCCGGGACAGGGCCTATGGCTACACCTTC.

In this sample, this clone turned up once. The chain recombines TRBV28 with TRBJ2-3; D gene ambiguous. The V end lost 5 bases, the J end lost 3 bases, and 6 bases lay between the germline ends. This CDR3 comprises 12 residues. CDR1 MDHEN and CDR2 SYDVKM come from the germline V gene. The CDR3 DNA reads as TGTGCCAGCAGTACCCTAACAGATACGCAGTATTTT. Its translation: CASSTLTDTQYF.

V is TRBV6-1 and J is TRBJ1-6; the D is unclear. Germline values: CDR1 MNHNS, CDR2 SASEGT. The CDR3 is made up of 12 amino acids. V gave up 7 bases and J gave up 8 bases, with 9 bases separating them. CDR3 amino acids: CASTDSDSPLHF. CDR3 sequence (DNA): TGTGCCAGCACTGACTCCGATTCACCCCTCCACTTT.

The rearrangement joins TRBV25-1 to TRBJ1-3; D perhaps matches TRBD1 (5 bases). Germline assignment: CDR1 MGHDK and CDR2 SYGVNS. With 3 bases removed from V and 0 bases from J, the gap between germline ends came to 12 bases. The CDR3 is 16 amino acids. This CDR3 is CASSETDPSSGNTIYF. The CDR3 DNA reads TGTGCCAGCAGTGAGACAGACCCCAGCTCTGGAAACACCATATATTTT.

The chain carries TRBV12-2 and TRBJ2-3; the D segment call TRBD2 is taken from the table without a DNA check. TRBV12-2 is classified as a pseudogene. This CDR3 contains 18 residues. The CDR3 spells CASRLPGQRGDGEDTQYF. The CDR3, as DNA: TGTGCAAGTCGCCTCCCAGGCCAGCGGGGGGACGGGGAAGATACGCAGTATTTT.

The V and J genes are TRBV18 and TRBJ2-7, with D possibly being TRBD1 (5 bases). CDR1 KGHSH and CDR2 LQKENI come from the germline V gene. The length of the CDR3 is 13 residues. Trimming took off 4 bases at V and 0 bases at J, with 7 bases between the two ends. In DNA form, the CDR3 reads TGTGCCAGCTCACAACAGGCCTCCTACGAGCAGTACTTC. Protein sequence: CASSQQASYEQYF.